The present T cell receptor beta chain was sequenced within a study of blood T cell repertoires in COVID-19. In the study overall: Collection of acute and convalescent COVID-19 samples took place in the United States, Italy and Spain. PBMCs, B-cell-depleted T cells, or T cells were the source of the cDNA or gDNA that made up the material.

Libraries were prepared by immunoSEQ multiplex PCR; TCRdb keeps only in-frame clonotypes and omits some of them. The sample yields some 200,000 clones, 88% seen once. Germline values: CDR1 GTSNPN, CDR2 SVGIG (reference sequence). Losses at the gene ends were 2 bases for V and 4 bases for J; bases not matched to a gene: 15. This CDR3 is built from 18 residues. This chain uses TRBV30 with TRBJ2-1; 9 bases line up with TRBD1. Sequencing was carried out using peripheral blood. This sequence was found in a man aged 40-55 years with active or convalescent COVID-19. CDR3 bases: TGTGCCTGGAGTACCACAGGGGGCGCTTTTGTCTTATACAATGAGCAGTTCTTC. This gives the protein CAWSTTGGAFVLYNEQFF.